The TCR beta chain under discussion was sequenced for a study of cytomegalovirus exposure and HLA in healthy donors. Use of 60 Vbeta and 13 Jbeta primers characterized the PCR. The data were produced by immunoSEQ multiplex PCR, yet TCRdb's version contains in-frame clones alone and is incomplete. The data contain roughly 100,000 clones, 69% of them singletons. This clone was observed a handful of times. CDR3 length: 15 residues. Germline-derived CDR1 and CDR2 are SGHNT and YENEEA. V lost 4 bases and J lost 9; bases outside the gene matches: 7. This TCR was sampled from a man aged 25-45 years in good health and CMV-seronegative. Sequencing was performed on PBMCs. This chain links TRBV11-3 with TRBJ2-7; 15 nucleotides agree with TRBD2. CDR3 DNA sequence: TGTGCCAGCAGCTCCGGACTAGCGGGAGGGCCTCGGCAGTACTTC. Encoded protein: CASSSGLAGGPRQYF.